The 4 T cell receptor beta chains listed next were all sequenced from one sample in a study of shared clonotypes between healthy human individuals (dated by TCRdb to 2018 to 2021). Library method: the immunoSEQ multiplex PCR assay. In TCRdb, the immuneACCESS table is reduced to in-frame sequences with V and J assigned. These tables do not hold every clone; where another copy was compared, an unresolved V gene accounts for under half, and the others remain unexplained. The sample profile shows hundreds of thousands of clones; approximately 95% of them were found once. The leading ten clones occupy over 0.095% of the sample. For the CD8 naive samples, CD45RO-negative cells were positively selected for CCR7, yielding a CD45RA+CCR7+ population from which TemRA cells were excluded. Sequences were obtained from naive CD8+ T cells sorted from blood. The cell subset or site label corresponds to: CD45RA+CCR7+. These receptors all stem from a woman in her 30s in good health.

The chain recombines TRBV2 with TRBJ2-7; no reliable D call. V shed 3 bases and J shed 3 bases, with 6 bases lying between them. This CDR3 is built from 12 residues. Germline V gene data show CDR1 as SNHLY and CDR2 as FYNNEI. CDR3 in amino acids: CASSDGLYEQYF. CDR3 nucleotide sequence: TGTGCCAGCAGTGATGGGCTCTACGAGCAGTACTTC.

The chain joins TRBV27 to TRBJ2-7; D unresolved. CDR1 and CDR2 (germline): MNHEY, SMNVEV (reference sequence). CDR3 length: 13 residues. Trimming removed 0 bases from V and 2 bases from J, with 5 bases in between. In DNA, the CDR3 is TGTGCCAGCAGTTTATCAAAGACCTACGAGCAGTACTTC. Its translation: CASSLSKTYEQYF.

The count of this clone is one. This chain links TRBV5-1 with TRBJ1-2; maybe TRBD1 (5 bases). The V end was cut by 2 bases, the J end by 3 bases, with 17 bases between. Germline assignment: CDR1 SGHRS and CDR2 YFSETQ. The CDR3 length is 16 residues. CDR3 DNA: TGCGCCAGCAGCTTAGGGACGGCAAAAATATACTATGGCTACACCTTC. Translating gives CASSLGTAKIYYGYTF.

V gene TRBV6-5 combines with J gene TRBJ1-2, with D unresolved. Trimming took off 0 bases at V and 2 bases at J, with 10 bases between the two ends. The CDR3 runs to 15 residues. Germline CDR1 reads MNHEY; CDR2 reads SVGAGI. Here the CDR3 reads CASSYSEGYNYGYTF. CDR3 DNA: TGTGCCAGCAGTTACTCAGAGGGTTACAACTATGGCTACACCTTC.